The TCR beta chain described here comes from a study of vaccination and CD4 T cells after COVID-19. Unmatched junction bases numbered 4, after V lost 4 bases and J lost 1 base. The CDR3 is 15 residues long. Looked up from germline, CDR1 is MDHEN and CDR2 is SYDVKM. The Oncomine TCR Beta short-read assay generated sequence data from the DNA of cultured CD4+ T cells. Via MiXCR, TCRdb re-called the PCR reads, giving one row per CDR3 protein. The profile shows about 14,000 distinct CDR3 sequences, about 51% of them singletons. Comments on this clonotype: The antigen is not known.

The treatment denotes: 10-day PBMC culture with coronavirus spike peptide pools or control peptides (ViraFEST assay). Sequenced material: CD4+ T cells from blood, cultured in vitro. This TCR came from a human donor who had recovered from COVID-19. The chain is built from TRBV28 and TRBJ2-7, with 10 bases lining up with TRBD2. The CDR3 region has the DNA TGTGCCAGCAGTTCCCTAGCGGGAGCGTCCTACGAGCAGTACTTC. Its translation is CASSSLAGASYEQYF.